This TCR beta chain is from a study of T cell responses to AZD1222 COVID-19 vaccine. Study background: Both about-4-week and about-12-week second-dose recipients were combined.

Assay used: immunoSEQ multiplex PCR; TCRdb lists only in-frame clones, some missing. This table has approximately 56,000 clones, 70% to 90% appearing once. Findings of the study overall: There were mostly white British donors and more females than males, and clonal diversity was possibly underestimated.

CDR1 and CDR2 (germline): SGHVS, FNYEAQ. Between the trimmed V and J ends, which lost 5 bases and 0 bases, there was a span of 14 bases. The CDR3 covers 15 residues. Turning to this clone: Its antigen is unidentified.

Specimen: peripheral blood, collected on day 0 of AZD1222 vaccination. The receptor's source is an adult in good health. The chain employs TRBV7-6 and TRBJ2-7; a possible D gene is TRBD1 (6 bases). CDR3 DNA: TGTGCCAGCAGCCAACAGGGATTTAGCTCCTACGAGCAGTACTTC. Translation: CASSQQGFSSYEQYF.